Below, 23 T cell receptor beta chains from the same sample are listed, as sequenced in a study of monozygotic twins with inflammatory bowel disease (dated by TCRdb to between 2018 and 2021). Libraries were prepared through 5' RACE. The sequencer listed for this sample is Illumina HiSeq 2500. Following reprocessing of the reads by TCRdb, the data hold one row per CDR3 protein sequence and no DNA is available. This sample's listing comprises 350,000 to 400,000 distinct CDR3 sequences. Of the sample, 2.5% to 3% is held by the ten largest clones. Material for sequencing was blood. Receptors were obtained from a human donor with ulcerative colitis or Crohn's disease, or a healthy co-twin of an affected twin (not recorded which).

The chain uses TRBV6-1 and TRBJ1-3; the D gene TCRdb calls, TRBD1, cannot be checked with no DNA. This CDR3 comprises 14 residues. Germline lookup yields CDR1 MNHNS and CDR2 SASEGT. This CDR3 is CASRQQGAGNTIYF.

The chain carries TRBV19 and TRBJ2-6; TCRdb proposes TRBD1, but this gene call is untestable without DNA. Germline V gene data show CDR1 as LNHDA and CDR2 as SQIVND (reference sequence). The CDR3 runs 17 residues. CDR3 loop: CASTRDRGYSGANVLTF.

V and J are TRBV29-1 and TRBJ1-1; TCRdb picks TRBD1, but there is no DNA to check that call. This CDR3 is built from 14 residues. Germline V gene sequence: CDR1 SQVTM, CDR2 ANQGSEA. CDR3 protein: CSVLKTGLNTEAFF.

V is TRBV12-3 or TRBV12-4 and J is TRBJ2-2; TCRdb reports TRBD1, a call that lacks DNA to check it against. CDR3 size: 14 residues. This CDR3 is CASVPWGTTGELFF.

This chain connects TRBV12-3 or TRBV12-4 to TRBJ1-2. CDR3 length equals 14 residues. CDR3 sequence reads: CASSLSPGLYGYTF.

The chain recombines TRBV9 with TRBJ2-5; TCRdb's D call, TRBD1, is unchecked because there is no DNA. Germline V gene lookup returns CDR1 SGDLS and CDR2 YYNGEE. This CDR3 has 14 residues. The CDR3 is CASSVDDSRETQYF.

The V gene is TRBV20-1, the J gene TRBJ2-5; TCRdb calls TRBD1, which cannot be checked without DNA. This CDR3 is 15 amino acids long. Germline V lookup: CDR1 DFQATT, CDR2 SNEGSKA (reference sequence). The CDR3 reads CSARGNRGAGETQYF.

The chain's CDR3 is CASSLRLPGAATEAFF. This chain connects TRBV5-6 to TRBJ1-1; TCRdb gives TRBD1 as the D gene, but with no DNA this cannot be confirmed. CDR3 length: 16 amino acids. From germline, CDR1 is SGHDT and CDR2 YYEEEE.

The CDR3: CASSYQGSYQPQHF. J is TRBJ1-5 and V is TRBV6-2 or TRBV6-3; the TCRdb call, TRBD1, lacks DNA for checking. This CDR3 is built from 14 residues. Per germline, CDR1 MNHEY and CDR2 SVGEGT.

The chain recombines TRBV6-5 with TRBJ2-7; TCRdb selects TRBD1, and the lack of DNA leaves this call unchecked. There are 15 residues in the CDR3. Germline CDR1 is MNHEY and CDR2 is SVGAGI. The CDR3 region is CASSYPQGGEYEQYF.

V usage is TRBV6-2 or TRBV6-3 and J usage is TRBJ2-3; TCRdb gives TRBD1 as the D gene, but with no DNA this cannot be confirmed. Per the germline V gene, CDR1 is MNHEY and CDR2 is SVGEGT. CDR3 size: 15 residues. The CDR3 reads CASSPGQGLLDTQYF.

V is TRBV20-1 and J is TRBJ1-2. Germline values: CDR1 DFQATT, CDR2 SNEGSKA (reference sequence). The CDR3 consists of 13 residues. The CDR3 loop is CSARGGLDYGFTF.

V usage is TRBV5-4 and J usage is TRBJ2-1; absent DNA, TCRdb's TRBD1 call cannot be checked. The CDR3 runs to 13 residues. Germline V gene lookup returns CDR1 SGHNT and CDR2 YYREEE (reference sequence). The chain's CDR3 is CASRPGPGNEQFF.

This chain uses TRBV28 with TRBJ2-2. Looked up from germline, CDR1 is MDHEN and CDR2 is SYDVKM. This CDR3 comprises 14 residues. The CDR3 loop reads CASPSQLNTGELFF.

V and J are TRBV7-9 and TRBJ1-6; the TRBD1 assignment by TCRdb is unverifiable without DNA. The germline V gene encodes CDR1 SEHNR and CDR2 FQNEAQ (reference sequence). This CDR3 is 15 amino acids long. The CDR3 sequence is CASTPQAAGYSPLHF. Full variable domain (missing parts from reference TRBV7-9 and TRBJ1-6): DTGVSQNPRHKITKRGQNVTFRCDPISEHNRLYWYRQTLGQGPEFLTYFQNEAQLEKSRLLSDRFSAERPKGSFSTLEIQRTEQGDSAMYLCASTPQAAGYSPLHFGNGTRLTVT.

The chain has TRBV5-1 and TRBJ2-3. The CDR3 length is 14 residues. CDR1 is SGHRS, CDR2 YFSETQ, per germline. This CDR3 is CASSFFRGTDTQYF.

This rearrangement joins TRBV6-2 or TRBV6-3 to TRBJ2-7. Germline CDR1 is MNHEY and CDR2 is SVGEGT. The CDR3 loop spans 14 amino acids. CDR3: CASSYRVPFHEQYF.

The chain has TRBV27 and TRBJ2-5; TCRdb selects TRBD1, and the lack of DNA leaves this call unchecked. Germline CDR1 MNHEY, CDR2 SMNVEV (reference sequence). CDR3 length: 13 residues. The CDR3 region is CATATGNQETQYF.

CDR3: CSVEIQGRDTQYF. The V gene is TRBV29-1, the J gene TRBJ2-3; TCRdb lists TRBD1, though no DNA is available to test this call. Germline V gene data show CDR1 as SQVTM and CDR2 as ANQGSEA. The CDR3 sequence is 13 residues long.

The J gene is TRBJ1-1, the V gene TRBV18; TCRdb names TRBD1, which stays unverified in the absence of DNA. Per germline, CDR1 KGHSH and CDR2 LQKENI. CDR3 size: 15 residues. The CDR3 here is CASSPQTGWDTEAFF.

The chain joins TRBV7-2 to TRBJ2-1. The germline CDR1 and CDR2 sequences are SGHTA and FQGNSA. The CDR3 contains 14 residues. CDR3 loop: CASSLVNRHNEQFF.

The chain has TRBV7-9 and TRBJ2-7; TCRdb names TRBD1, which stays unverified in the absence of DNA. There are 15 residues in the CDR3. Germline V gene lookup returns CDR1 SEHNR and CDR2 FQNEAQ (reference sequence). The CDR3 region is CASTFDRASSYEQYF.

Here the CDR3 reads CASSSSPSGVGQETQYF. The gene calls are TRBV5-1 and TRBJ2-5; TCRdb reports TRBD2, a call that lacks DNA to check it against. Germline CDR1 reads SGHRS; CDR2 reads YFSETQ. This CDR3 has 17 amino acids.